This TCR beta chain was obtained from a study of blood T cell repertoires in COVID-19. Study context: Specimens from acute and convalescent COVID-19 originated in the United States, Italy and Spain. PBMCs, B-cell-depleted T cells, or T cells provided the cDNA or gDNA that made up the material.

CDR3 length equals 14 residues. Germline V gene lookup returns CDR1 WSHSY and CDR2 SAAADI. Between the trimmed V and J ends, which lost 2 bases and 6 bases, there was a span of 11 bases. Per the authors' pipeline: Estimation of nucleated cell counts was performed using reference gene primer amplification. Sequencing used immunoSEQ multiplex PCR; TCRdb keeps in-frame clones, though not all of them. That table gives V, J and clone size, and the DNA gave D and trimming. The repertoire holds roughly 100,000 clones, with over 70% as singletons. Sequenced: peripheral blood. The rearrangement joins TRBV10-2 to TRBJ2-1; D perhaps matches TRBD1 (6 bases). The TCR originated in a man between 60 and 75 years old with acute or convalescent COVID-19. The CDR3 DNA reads TGCGCCAGCAGTGAGAGGGGGAAGTTCAATGAGCAGTTCTTC. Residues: CASSERGKFNEQFF.